This T cell receptor (beta chain) was recovered during a study of blood T cell repertoires in COVID-19. V lost 6 bases and J lost 6; bases outside the gene matches: 11. Germline V gene lookup returns CDR1 SNHLY and CDR2 FYNNEI. The CDR3 has 14 residues. As originally analysed: By means of reference gene primer amplification, nucleated cell counts were estimated. Produced via immunoSEQ multiplex PCR; TCRdb's table is partial and in-frame only. V and J calls and clone size come straight from that table; D and trimming were deduced from the DNA. The sample records more than 140,000 clones, approximately 82% being singletons.

The sample consisted of peripheral blood. The chain combines TRBV2 with TRBJ2-7; 7 bases are shared with TRBD1. The TCR was taken from a woman aged 45-65 years in a cohort sampled during active or convalescent COVID-19. CDR3 amino acids: CASSVTGLDGEQYF. The CDR3 coding sequence is TGTGCCAGCAGCGTGACAGGGCTTGATGGCGAGCAGTACTTC.